These 9 T cell receptor beta chains were sequenced from one sample in a study of T cell responses to AZD1222 COVID-19 vaccine. This table comes from immunoSEQ multiplex PCR, and its TCRdb copy is limited to in-frame clones, with some not included. The sample has about 150,000 clones, 90% to 95% seen once. This material consisted of peripheral blood, taken 28 days after the second AZD1222 dose. The receptors were sampled from an adult who received the AZD1222 COVID-19 vaccine.

The sample holds one count of this clone. J is TRBJ2-2 and V is TRBV6-2 or TRBV6-3; 9 bases are shared with TRBD2. CDR3 length equals 15 residues. Germline trimming cut 3 bases from V and 6 bases from J; bases unmatched to any gene: 5. Germline loops: CDR1 MNHEY, CDR2 SVGEGT. CDR3 sequence: CASSYAGGPAGELFF. CDR3 DNA sequence: TGTGCCAGCAGTTATGCGGGGGGGCCCGCCGGGGAGCTGTTTTTT.

The V and J genes are TRBV28 and TRBJ1-1; no definite D call. The V gene's germline CDR1 is MDHEN and CDR2 SYDVKM. V was pared by 10 bases and J by 3 bases, with 6 bases between. The CDR3 length is 10 residues. CDR3 coding DNA: TGTGCCACCCGGCACACTGAAGCTTTCTTT. Protein: CATRHTEAFF.

The chain links TRBV29-1 to TRBJ1-1; no firm D call. This CDR3 spans 13 amino acids. The germline V and J ends were trimmed by 4 bases and 0 bases, with 9 bases remaining between them. CDR1 SQVTM and CDR2 ANQGSEA come from the germline V gene. CDR3 amino acids: CSVGQVLNTEAFF. In DNA form, the CDR3 reads TGCAGCGTTGGGCAGGTCTTGAACACTGAAGCTTTCTTT.

The chain is built from TRBV4-3 and TRBJ2-3; TRBD2 is a possible D gene (7 bases). V lost 1 base and J 9 bases, leaving 20 bases between the germline ends. CDR1 LGHNA and CDR2 YSLEER come from the germline V gene. CDR3 length: 16 amino acids. Written as DNA, the CDR3 is TGCGCCAGCAGCCAAGCCCGGCTAGGGGGGGTCTGGACGCAGTATTTT. Protein: CASSQARLGGVWTQYF.

The chain joins TRBV7-9 to TRBJ2-2; 7 bases are shared with TRBD1. V shed 5 bases and J 5 bases; nucleotides not matched to a gene: 8. Germline assignment: CDR1 SEHNR and CDR2 FQNEAQ (reference sequence). The length of the CDR3 is 15 residues. The DNA for the CDR3 is TGTGCCAGCAGCGCCCCCGGGACAGCTACCGGGGAGCTGTTTTTT. It is translated as CASSAPGTATGELFF.

The genes are TRBV19 and TRBJ1-5, with D possibly being TRBD1 (6 bases). There are 15 residues in the CDR3. Germline V gives CDR1 LNHDA, CDR2 SQIVND (reference sequence). Trimming cost V 6 bases and J 7 bases, with 19 bases left between them. The CDR3 region has the DNA TGTGCCAGTAGACAACTACAGGGTAGAGGACAGCCCCAGCATTTT. This codes for CASRQLQGRGQPQHF. Looking up the rest from reference TRBV19 and TRBJ1-5 gives the full variable domain: DGGITQSPKYLFRKEGQNVTLSCEQNLNHDAMYWYRQDPGQGLRLIYYSQIVNDFQKGDIAEGYSVSREKKESFPLTVTSAQKNPTAFYLCASRQLQGRGQPQHFGDGTRLSIL.

This clone was observed a few times. This chain joins TRBV27 and TRBJ2-1; D tentatively reads TRBD1 or TRBD2 (6 bases each). The V gene lost 6 bases and the J gene lost 10 bases, with 16 bases spanning the gap. The CDR3 is 13 amino acids. Germline V lookup: CDR1 MNHEY, CDR2 SMNVEV (reference sequence). The CDR3 protein is CASSAWGAGEQFF. CDR3 nucleotides: TGTGCCAGCAGCGCCTGGGGGGCAGGCGAGCAGTTCTTC.

This sequence joins TRBV19 and TRBJ2-2; D may be TRBD2 (6 bases). The CDR3 extends over 13 amino acids. V lost 9 bases, J lost 6 bases, and 14 bases lay in between. CDR1 is LNHDA and CDR2 is SQIVND in the germline V gene (reference sequence). The DNA for the CDR3 is TGTGCCAGCGATAAAGCGGGTCCCGGGGAGCTGTTTTTT. It is translated as CASDKAGPGELFF.

The chain links TRBV11-1 to TRBJ1-5; 7 nucleotides line up with TRBD1. CDR1 is SGHAT, CDR2 FQDESV, per germline (reference sequence). After removal of 4 bases from V and 1 base from J, the junction contained 1 base not matched to a gene. The CDR3 contains 14 residues. CDR3 protein: CASSSRGSNQPQHF. The CDR3 DNA follows: TGTGCCAGCAGCTCCAGGGGGAGCAATCAGCCCCAGCATTTT.